This TCR beta chain was captured by sequencing in a study of post-analysis software for immune sequencing data. Study-level information: Disease courses included relapsing-remitting, secondary progressive and progressive-relapsing multiple sclerosis. General study findings and limits: Patients with multiple sclerosis recorded significantly lower normalized Chao1 diversity than controls, the study found. By F measure, samples from a shared preparation batch strongly co-clustered. Higher frequency in patients than in controls was seen for five TRBV segments, with TRBV5-6, TRBV5-1 and TRBV20-1 among them.

The V gene's germline CDR1 is DFQATT and CDR2 SNEGSKA (reference sequence). The CDR3 totals 12 residues. V shed 3 bases and J shed 3 bases, with 6 bases lying between them. Prepared libraries of TCR beta cDNA carried unique molecular identifiers. A population of 1 to 10 million T cells gave rise to around 480,000 cDNA molecules. One entry per CDR3 protein, called by TCRdb with MiXCR from the PCR reads. The top ten clones hold about an eighth of a sample with approximately 360,000 distinct CDR3 sequences, approximately 33% of them seen once. On this clonotype itself: Its antigen is not identified.

The sequenced sample consisted of blood. The TCR comes from a girl aged 5 to 17 with multiple sclerosis. This rearrangement joins TRBV20-1 to TRBJ1-3, with D hard to call. This CDR3 reads CSARGNGNTIYF. The CDR3 nucleotides read TGCAGTGCTAGGGGGAATGGAAACACCATATATTTT.